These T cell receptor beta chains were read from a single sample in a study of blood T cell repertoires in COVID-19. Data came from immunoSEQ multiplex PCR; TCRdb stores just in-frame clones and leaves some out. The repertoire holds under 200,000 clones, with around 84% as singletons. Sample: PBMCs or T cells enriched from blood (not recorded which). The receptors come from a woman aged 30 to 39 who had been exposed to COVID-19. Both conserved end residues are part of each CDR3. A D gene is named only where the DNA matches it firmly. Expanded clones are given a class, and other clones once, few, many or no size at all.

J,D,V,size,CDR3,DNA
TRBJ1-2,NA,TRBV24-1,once,CATQTTVHNYGYTF,TGTGCCACTCAAACCACAGTACACAACTATGGCTACACCTTC
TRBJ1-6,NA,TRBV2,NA,CASSQQGSRNSPLHF,TGTGCCAGCAGCCAACAGGGATCGAGGAATTCACCCCTCCACTTT
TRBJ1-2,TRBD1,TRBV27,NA,CASSFTDRGPYGYTF,TGTGCCAGCAGTTTTACCGACAGGGGTCCTTATGGCTACACCTTC
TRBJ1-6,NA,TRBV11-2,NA,CASTSRSQGVNSPLHF,TGTGCCAGCACCTCGCGGTCCCAAGGGGTTAATTCACCCCTCCACTTT
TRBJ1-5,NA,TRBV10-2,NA,CASSRAGEQPQHF,TGCGCCAGCAGTAGGGCAGGGGAGCAGCCCCAGCATTTT
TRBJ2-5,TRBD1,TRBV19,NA,CASSTGTVGRETQYF,TGTGCCAGTAGTACAGGGACAGTGGGCCGGGAGACCCAGTACTTC
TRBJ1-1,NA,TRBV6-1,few,CASSEPGGGTEAFF,TGTGCCAGCAGTGAGCCCGGGGGGGGCACTGAAGCTTTCTTT
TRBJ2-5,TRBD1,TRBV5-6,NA,CASSFTGGTGDGETQYF,TGTGCCAGCAGCTTTACGGGCGGGACAGGGGATGGCGAGACCCAGTACTTC
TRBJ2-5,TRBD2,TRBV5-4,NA,CASSLLAVGETQYF,TGTGCCAGCAGCTTACTAGCGGTGGGGGAGACCCAGTACTTC
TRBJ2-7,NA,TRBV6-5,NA,CAIGGGVNSYEQYF,TGTGCAATAGGGGGTGGGGTTAACTCCTACGAGCAGTACTTC
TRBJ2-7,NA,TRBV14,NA,CASSQRRGTYEQYF,TGTGCCAGCAGCCAAAGGAGAGGGACTTACGAGCAGTACTTC
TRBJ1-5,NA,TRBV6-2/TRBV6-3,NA,CASSSSAGAHSNQPQHF,TGTGCCAGCAGCAGTAGTGCAGGGGCTCATAGCAATCAGCCCCAGCATTTT
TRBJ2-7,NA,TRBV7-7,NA,CASSLTGTYEQYF,TGTGCTAGCAGCTTGACCGGGACCTACGAGCAGTACTTC
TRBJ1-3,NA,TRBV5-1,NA,CASSLAGGQFSGNTIYF,TGCGCCAGCAGCTTGGCCGGGGGTCAGTTCTCTGGAAACACCATATATTTT
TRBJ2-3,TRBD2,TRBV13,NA,CASSLGTSGGYSTDTQYF,TGTGCCAGCAGCCTAGGGACTAGCGGGGGATATAGCACAGATACGCAGTATTTT
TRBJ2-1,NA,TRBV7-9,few,CASSFDWGRNEQFF,TGTGCCAGCAGCTTCGATTGGGGGCGCAATGAGCAGTTCTTC
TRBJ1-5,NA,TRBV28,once,CASSLRQVSNQPQHF,TGTGCCAGCAGTCTTAGACAGGTTTCCAATCAGCCCCAGCATTTT
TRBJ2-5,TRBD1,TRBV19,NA,CASKRDRAKETQYF,TGTGCCAGTAAGCGGGACAGGGCAAAAGAGACCCAGTACTTC
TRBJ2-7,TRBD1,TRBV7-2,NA,CASSLWDRGTYEQYF,TGTGCCAGCAGCTTATGGGACAGGGGAACTTACGAGCAGTACTTC
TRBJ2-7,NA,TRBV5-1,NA,CASSLGGLGLAYEQYF,TGCGCCAGCAGCTTGGGGGGATTGGGGCTAGCCTACGAGCAGTACTTC
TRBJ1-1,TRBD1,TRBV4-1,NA,CASSAWTGSVTEAFF,TGCGCCAGCAGCGCTTGGACAGGGTCTGTTACTGAAGCTTTCTTT
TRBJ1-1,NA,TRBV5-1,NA,CASSTYRVGGTNTEAFF,TGCGCCAGCAGCACCTACAGGGTAGGTGGGACGAACACTGAAGCTTTCTTT
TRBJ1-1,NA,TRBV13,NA,CASSSLTGMDTEAFF,TGTGCCAGCAGCTCATTGACAGGCATGGACACTGAAGCTTTCTTT
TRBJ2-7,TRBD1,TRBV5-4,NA,CASSLDGTVYEQYF,TGTGCCAGCAGCTTGGACGGGACAGTGTACGAGCAGTACTTC
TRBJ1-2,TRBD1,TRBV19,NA,CASSNLGTAANYGYTF,TGTGCCAGTAGTAATCTCGGGACAGCAGCTAACTATGGCTACACCTTC
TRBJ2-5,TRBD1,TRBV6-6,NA,CASSYGGQGLGETQYF,TGTGCCAGCAGTTACGGGGGACAGGGATTAGGTGAGACCCAGTACTTC
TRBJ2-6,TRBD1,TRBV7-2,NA,CASSDRVRGSGANVLTF,TGTGCCAGCAGCGACAGGGTCCGAGGCTCTGGGGCCAACGTCCTGACTTTC
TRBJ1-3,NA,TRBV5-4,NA,CASSLDRSSGNTIYF,TGTGCCAGCAGCTTGGACAGGAGCTCTGGAAACACCATATATTTT
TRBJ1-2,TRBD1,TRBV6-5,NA,CASRPGTGASYGYTF,TGTGCCAGCAGACCCGGGACAGGGGCAAGCTATGGCTACACCTTC
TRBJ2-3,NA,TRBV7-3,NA,CASSIAGDTQYF,TGTGCCAGCAGCATCGCGGGAGATACGCAGTATTTT
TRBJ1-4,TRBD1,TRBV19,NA,CASSRTGEGATNEKLFF,TGTGCCAGTAGCAGGACAGGGGAAGGGGCAACTAATGAAAAACTGTTTTTT
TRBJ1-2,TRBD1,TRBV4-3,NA,CASSRSGTGVDGYTF,TGCGCCAGCAGCCGCTCCGGGACAGGGGTAGATGGCTACACCTTC
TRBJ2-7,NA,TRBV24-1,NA,CATSGPSRGGLTYEQYF,TGTGCCACCAGTGGACCTTCTAGGGGGGGCCTTACCTACGAGCAGTACTTC
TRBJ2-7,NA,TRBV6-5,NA,CASSLSPGEQYF,TGTGCCAGCAGTCTTAGTCCGGGAGAGCAGTACTTC
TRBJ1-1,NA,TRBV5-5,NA,CASRYEVNTEAFF,TGTGCCAGCAGATATGAGGTGAACACTGAAGCTTTCTTT
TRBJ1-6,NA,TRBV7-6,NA,CASSLMNRGASVSPLHF,TGTGCCAGCAGCTTAATGAATCGGGGGGCAAGCGTTTCACCCCTCCACTTT
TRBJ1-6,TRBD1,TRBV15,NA,CATRSDRESYNSPLHF,TGTGCCACCAGGTCCGACAGGGAATCCTATAATTCACCCCTCCACTTT
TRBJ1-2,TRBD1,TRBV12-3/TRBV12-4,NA,CASRTGTYGYTF,TGTGCCAGCCGGACAGGGACCTATGGCTACACCTTC
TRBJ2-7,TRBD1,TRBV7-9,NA,CASSLAEGQGIYEQYF,TGTGCCAGCAGCTTAGCGGAAGGACAGGGTATCTACGAGCAGTACTTC
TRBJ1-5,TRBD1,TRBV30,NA,CAWSGGGQGIWQPQHF,TGTGCCTGGAGTGGAGGGGGACAGGGGATTTGGCAGCCCCAGCATTTT
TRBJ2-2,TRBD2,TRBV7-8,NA,CASSTRGAGRTGELFF,TGTGCCAGCAGCACTCGAGGAGCGGGGAGGACCGGGGAGCTGTTTTTT
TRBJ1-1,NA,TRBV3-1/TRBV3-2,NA,CASSQRWGGKNTEAFF,TGTGCCAGCAGCCAGAGGTGGGGGGGGAAGAACACTGAAGCTTTCTTT
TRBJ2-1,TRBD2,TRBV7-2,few,CASSFAGGNYNEQFF,TGTGCCAGCAGCTTTGCGGGGGGGAACTACAATGAGCAGTTCTTC
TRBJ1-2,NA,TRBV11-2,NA,CASSPNRRGWNGYTF,TGTGCCAGCAGCCCCAACCGGAGGGGATGGAATGGCTACACCTTC
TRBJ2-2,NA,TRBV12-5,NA,CASGLVQGTRPGELFF,TGTGCTAGTGGTTTGGTACAGGGGACTAGACCCGGGGAGCTGTTTTTT
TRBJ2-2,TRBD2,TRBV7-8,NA,CASSETSGGALGELFF,TGTGCCAGCAGCGAAACTAGCGGGGGGGCCCTCGGGGAGCTGTTTTTT